These T cell receptor beta chains were read from a single sample in a study of T cell repertoires in ileal Crohn's disease. Measured with immunoSEQ multiplex PCR; TCRdb has only the in-frame clones, and not every one. There are about 11,000 clones in the sample; about three quarters occur only once, and 3.5% to 5% lies in the top ten. Input material: ileal tissue. The receptors come from an adult with Crohn's disease. Each CDR3 is given with its conserved first and last residue. A D gene is named only where the DNA matches it firmly. The size entry is marked missing in some rows and otherwise reads once, few, many or a size class.

size,D,J,length,V,CDR3,DNA
few,TRBD1,TRBJ1-1,17,TRBV19,CASSIGKGTVKNTEAFF,TGTGCCAGTAGTATAGGAAAGGGGACAGTGAAAAACACTGAAGCTTTCTTT
-,-,TRBJ2-6,16,TRBV2,CASSDLRGSGANVLTF,TGTGCCAGCAGTGATCTCAGGGGCTCTGGGGCCAACGTCCTGACTTTC
-,-,TRBJ2-5,14,TRBV7-9,CASIRNRGVETQYF,TGTGCCAGCATTCGGAATCGGGGTGTGGAGACCCAGTACTTC
-,TRBD1,TRBJ2-7,15,TRBV5-8,CASSLVIGQGYEQYF,TGTGCCAGCAGCTTGGTTATTGGACAGGGTTACGAGCAGTACTTC
few,TRBD1,TRBJ1-2,17,TRBV5-4,CASSLAPGQGFEGGYTF,TGTGCCAGCAGCTTGGCACCGGGACAGGGTTTTGAGGGGGGCTACACCTTC
-,-,TRBJ1-2,14,TRBV4-1,CASSQDQGWYGYTF,TGCGCCAGCAGCCAAGACCAGGGGTGGTATGGCTACACCTTC
-,TRBD1,TRBJ1-2,14,TRBV7-9,CASSLPQDREGYTF,TGTGCCAGCAGCTTGCCCCAGGACAGGGAAGGCTACACCTTC
-,-,TRBJ1-3,14,TRBV29-1,CSVEGSGGGNTIYF,TGCAGCGTTGAAGGATCCGGGGGAGGAAACACCATATATTTT
-,-,TRBJ2-3,12,TRBV2,CASSVGADTQYF,TGTGCCAGCAGTGTCGGTGCAGATACGCAGTATTTT
once,-,TRBJ2-7,16,TRBV7-2,CASSLESTSGSYEQYF,TGTGCCAGCAGCTTAGAAAGCACCTCCGGGTCCTACGAGCAGTACTTC
-,TRBD2,TRBJ2-1,15,TRBV2,CASRAGGSSYNEQFF,TGTGCCAGCAGGGCGGGGGGGAGCTCCTACAATGAGCAGTTCTTC
-,-,TRBJ1-2,15,TRBV6-5,CASSLTISWNYGYTF,TGTGCCAGCAGTCTTACTATCTCCTGGAACTATGGCTACACCTTC
once,TRBD2,TRBJ2-2,16,TRBV7-2,CASSLVAGGDTGELFF,TGTGCCAGCAGCTTAGTAGCGGGGGGGGACACCGGGGAGCTGTTTTTT
once,-,TRBJ2-1,16,TRBV15,CATSSQTRDFHNEQFF,TGTGCCACCAGCTCCCAAACCCGGGACTTCCACAATGAGCAGTTCTTC
once,TRBD2,TRBJ2-4,18,TRBV7-8,CASSLEASGFLAKNIQYF,TGTGCCAGCAGCTTAGAGGCTAGCGGGTTCCTAGCCAAAAACATTCAGTACTTC
once,TRBD1,TRBJ2-4,17,TRBV6-1,CASSDARQGRVGNIQYF,TGTGCCAGCAGTGACGCTAGACAGGGACGTGTAGGAAACATTCAGTACTTC
-,TRBD1,TRBJ2-5,14,TRBV10-3,CAIRAGGATETQYF,TGTGCCATCAGAGCAGGGGGTGCCACGGAGACCCAGTACTTC
few,-,TRBJ1-1,14,TRBV9,CASSVAWGGPEAFF,TGTGCCAGCAGCGTAGCATGGGGAGGCCCTGAAGCTTTCTTT
-,TRBD2,TRBJ2-1,17,TRBV4-3,CASSQELAGALSNEQFF,TGCGCCAGCAGCCAAGAACTAGCGGGGGCCCTGTCCAATGAGCAGTTCTTC
-,-,TRBJ2-3,14,TRBV7-2,CASSYQTGQDTQYF,TGTGCCAGCAGCTATCAGACTGGCCAAGATACGCAGTATTTT
-,TRBD1,TRBJ2-7,14,TRBV19,CATSRQGEDYEQYF,TGTGCCACCTCCCGACAGGGGGAAGATTACGAGCAGTACTTC
-,TRBD1,TRBJ1-2,15,TRBV5-1,CASSLGTGIISGYTF,TGCGCCAGCAGCTTGGGGACAGGGATTATAAGCGGCTACACCTTC
-,-,TRBJ1-4,14,TRBV5-1,CASSLREFGEKLFF,TGCGCCAGCAGCTTGAGGGAGTTTGGTGAAAAACTGTTTTTT
-,TRBD1,TRBJ2-3,12,TRBV7-2,CASSLQGTGKYF,TGTGCCAGCAGCTTACAAGGGACAGGGAAGTATTTT
-,TRBD2,TRBJ2-5,16,TRBV27,CASNKIAGPGEETQYF,TGTGCCAGCAACAAGATAGCGGGGCCCGGTGAAGAGACCCAGTACTTC
once,TRBD1,TRBJ1-3,14,TRBV27,CASSRQGVGNTIYF,TGTGCCAGCAGTCGACAGGGGGTCGGAAACACCATATATTTT
-,TRBD1,TRBJ1-5,15,TRBV2,CASSEKQGALQPQHF,TGTGCCAGCAGTGAGAAACAGGGGGCGCTTCAGCCCCAGCATTTT
-,TRBD1,TRBJ2-7,14,TRBV7-2,CASSQNRGLTGQYF,TGTGCCAGCAGCCAAAACAGGGGGCTGACGGGGCAGTACTTC
-,TRBD1,TRBJ2-7,16,TRBV6-4,CASSACSGTASYEQYF,TGTGCCAGCAGTGCTTGTTCCGGGACAGCCTCCTACGAGCAGTACTTC
-,-,TRBJ2-5,14,TRBV9,CASSVGGRSETQYF,TGTGCCAGCAGCGTAGGAGGAAGGTCCGAGACCCAGTACTTC
few,TRBD2,TRBJ2-1,14,TRBV29-1,CSVDDLAGVNEQFF,TGCAGCGTCGACGACCTAGCGGGGGTTAATGAGCAGTTCTTC
-,-,TRBJ2-1,16,TRBV15,CATSPVGLTGSNEQFF,TGTGCCACCAGCCCTGTGGGACTTACCGGAAGCAATGAGCAGTTCTTC
-,TRBD1,TRBJ1-6,16,TRBV7-3,CASSPDRVGPNSPLHF,TGTGCCAGCAGCCCAGACAGGGTCGGCCCTAATTCACCCCTCCACTTT
-,-,TRBJ1-2,14,TRBV6-1,CASSDGQRIYGYTF,TGTGCCAGCAGTGACGGACAGCGTATCTATGGCTACACCTTC